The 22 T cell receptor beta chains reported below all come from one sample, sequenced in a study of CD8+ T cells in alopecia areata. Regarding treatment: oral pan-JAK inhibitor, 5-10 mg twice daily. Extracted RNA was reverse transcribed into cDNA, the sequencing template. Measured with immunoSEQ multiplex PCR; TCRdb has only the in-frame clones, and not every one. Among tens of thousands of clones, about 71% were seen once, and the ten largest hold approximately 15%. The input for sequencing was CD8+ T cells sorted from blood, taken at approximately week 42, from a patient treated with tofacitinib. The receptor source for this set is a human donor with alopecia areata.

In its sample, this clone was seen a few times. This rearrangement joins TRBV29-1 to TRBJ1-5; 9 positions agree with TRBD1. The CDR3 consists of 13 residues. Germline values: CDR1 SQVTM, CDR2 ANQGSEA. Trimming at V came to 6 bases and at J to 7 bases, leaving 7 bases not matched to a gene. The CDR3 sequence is CSVRTGVGQPQHF. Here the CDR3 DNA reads TGCAGCGTCAGGACAGGGGTCGGGCAGCCCCAGCATTTT.

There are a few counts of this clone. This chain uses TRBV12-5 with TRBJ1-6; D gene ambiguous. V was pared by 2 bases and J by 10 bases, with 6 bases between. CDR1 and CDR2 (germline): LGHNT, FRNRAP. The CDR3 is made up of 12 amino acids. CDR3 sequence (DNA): TGTGCTAGTGGTTTGCCGGACTCACCCCTCCACTTT. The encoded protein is CASGLPDSPLHF.

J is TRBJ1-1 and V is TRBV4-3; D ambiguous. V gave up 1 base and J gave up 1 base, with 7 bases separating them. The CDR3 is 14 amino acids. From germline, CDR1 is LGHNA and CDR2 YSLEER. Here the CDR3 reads CASSQATRNTEAFF. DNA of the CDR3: TGCGCCAGCAGCCAAGCAACAAGGAACACTGAAGCTTTCTTT.

CDR3 sequence: CASSYLGQATGELFF. DNA of the CDR3: TGTGCCAGCAGTTACTTGGGGCAGGCAACCGGGGAGCTGTTTTTT. The V and J genes are TRBV6-5 and TRBJ2-2; D may be TRBD1 (5 bases). V was shortened by 1 base and J by 5 bases, with 11 bases between the two germline ends. The germline CDR1 and CDR2 sequences are MNHEY and SVGAGI. There are 15 residues in the CDR3.

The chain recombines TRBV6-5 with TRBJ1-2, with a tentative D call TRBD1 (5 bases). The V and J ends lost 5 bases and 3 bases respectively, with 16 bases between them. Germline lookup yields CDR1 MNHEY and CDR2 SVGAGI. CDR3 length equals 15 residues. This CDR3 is CASSHPRGGYYGYTF. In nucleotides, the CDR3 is TGTGCCAGCAGTCACCCCCGGGGGGGTTACTATGGCTACACCTTC.

CDR3 bases: TGTGCCAGCAGCCCGGAGACCAGCACAGATACGCAGTATTTT. Residues: CASSPETSTDTQYF. The chain links TRBV5-6 to TRBJ2-3; D unresolved. The V gene's germline CDR1 is SGHDT and CDR2 YYEEEE. V shed 4 bases and J shed 0 bases, with 9 bases lying between them. CDR3 length: 14 residues.

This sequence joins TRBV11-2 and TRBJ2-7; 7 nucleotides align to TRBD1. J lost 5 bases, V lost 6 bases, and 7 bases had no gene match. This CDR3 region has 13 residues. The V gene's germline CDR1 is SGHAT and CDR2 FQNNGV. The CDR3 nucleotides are TGTGCCAGCAGTTCGTGGACAGGTGACGAGCAGTACTTC. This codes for CASSSWTGDEQYF.

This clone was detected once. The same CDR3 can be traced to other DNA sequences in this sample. CDR3 residues: CASSLGRETDTQYF. The CDR3 DNA reads as TGTGCCAGCAGCTTAGGACGGGAGACAGATACGCAGTATTTT. V usage is TRBV7-8 and J usage is TRBJ2-3, with a tentative D call TRBD2 (6 bases). Trimming took off 1 base at V and 3 bases at J, with 8 bases between the two ends. CDR1 and CDR2 from the germline V gene are SGHVS and FQNEAQ. This CDR3 is 14 amino acids long. Drawing the rest from reference TRBV7-8 and TRBJ2-3, the complete variable domain is GAGVSQSPRYKVAKRGQDVALRCDPISGHVSLFWYQQALGQGPEFLTYFQNEAQLDKSGLPSDRFFAERPEGSVSTLKIQRTQQEDSAVYLCASSLGRETDTQYFGPGTRLTVL.

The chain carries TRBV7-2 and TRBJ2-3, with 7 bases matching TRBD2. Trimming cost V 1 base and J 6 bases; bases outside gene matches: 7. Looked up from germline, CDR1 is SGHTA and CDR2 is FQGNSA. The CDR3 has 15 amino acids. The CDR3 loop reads CASSLGTRLGDTQYF. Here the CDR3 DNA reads TGTGCCAGCAGCTTAGGGACTAGGTTAGGGGATACGCAGTATTTT.

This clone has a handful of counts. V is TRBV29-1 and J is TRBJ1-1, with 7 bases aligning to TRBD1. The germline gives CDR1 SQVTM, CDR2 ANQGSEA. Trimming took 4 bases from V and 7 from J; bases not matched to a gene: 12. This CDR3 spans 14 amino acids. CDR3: CSVAQGLDQNEAFF. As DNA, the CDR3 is TGCAGCGTTGCACAGGGGTTGGATCAGAATGAAGCTTTCTTT.

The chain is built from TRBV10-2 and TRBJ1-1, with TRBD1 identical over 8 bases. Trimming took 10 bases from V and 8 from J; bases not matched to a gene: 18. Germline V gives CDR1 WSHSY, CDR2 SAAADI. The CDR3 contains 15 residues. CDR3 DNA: TGCGCCACCTATACCCCGGACAGGGAAGGATTGGAAGCTTTCTTT. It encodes CATYTPDREGLEAFF.

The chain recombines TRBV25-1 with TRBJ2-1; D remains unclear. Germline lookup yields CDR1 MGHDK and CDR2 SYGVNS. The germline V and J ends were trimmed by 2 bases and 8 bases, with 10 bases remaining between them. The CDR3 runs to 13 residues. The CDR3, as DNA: TGTGCCAGCAGTGAAGGGGTAGGCGATGAGCAGTTCTTC. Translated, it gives CASSEGVGDEQFF. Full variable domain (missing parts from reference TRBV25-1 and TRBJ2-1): EADIYQTPRYLVIGTGKKITLECSQTMGHDKMYWYQQDPGMELHLIHYSYGVNSTEKGDLSSESTVSRIRTEHFPLTLESARPSHTSQYLCASSEGVGDEQFFGPGTRLTVL.

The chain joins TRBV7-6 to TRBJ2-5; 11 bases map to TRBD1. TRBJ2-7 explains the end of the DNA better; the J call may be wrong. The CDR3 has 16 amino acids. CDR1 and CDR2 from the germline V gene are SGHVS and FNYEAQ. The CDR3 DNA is TGTGCCAGCAGCTTCGCATCGGGACAGGGGGCCTACGAGCAGTACTTC. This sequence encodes CASSFASGQGAYEQYF.

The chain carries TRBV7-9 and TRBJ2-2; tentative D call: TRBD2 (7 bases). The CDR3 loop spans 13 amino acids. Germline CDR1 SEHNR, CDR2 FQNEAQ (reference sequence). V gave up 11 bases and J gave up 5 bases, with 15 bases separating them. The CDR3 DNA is TGTGCCCCCGCGGGGGCGGGTACCGGGGAGCTGTTTTTT. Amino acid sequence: CAPAGAGTGELFF.

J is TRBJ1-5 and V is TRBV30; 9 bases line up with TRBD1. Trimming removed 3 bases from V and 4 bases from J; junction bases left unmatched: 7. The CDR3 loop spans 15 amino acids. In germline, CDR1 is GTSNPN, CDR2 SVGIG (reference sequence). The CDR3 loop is CAWSPSGQGNQPQHF. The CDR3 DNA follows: TGTGCCTGGAGCCCCTCTGGACAGGGGAATCAGCCCCAGCATTTT.

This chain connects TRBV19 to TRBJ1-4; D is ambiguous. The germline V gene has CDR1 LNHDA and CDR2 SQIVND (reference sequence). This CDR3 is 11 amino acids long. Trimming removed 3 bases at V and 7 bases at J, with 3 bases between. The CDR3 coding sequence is TGTGCCAGTAGTATTGGTGAAAAACTGTTTTTT. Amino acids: CASSIGEKLFF.

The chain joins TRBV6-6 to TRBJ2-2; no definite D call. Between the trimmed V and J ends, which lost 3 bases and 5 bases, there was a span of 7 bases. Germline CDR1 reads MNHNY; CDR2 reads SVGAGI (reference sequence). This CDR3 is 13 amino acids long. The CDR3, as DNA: TGTGCCAGCAGTTATGTCCGGACCGGGGAGCTGTTTTTT. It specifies CASSYVRTGELFF.

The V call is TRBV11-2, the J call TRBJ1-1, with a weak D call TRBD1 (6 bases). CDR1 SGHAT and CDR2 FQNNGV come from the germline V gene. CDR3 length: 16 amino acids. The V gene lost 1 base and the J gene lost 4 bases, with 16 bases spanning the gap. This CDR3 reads CASSLGWRGAVTEAFF. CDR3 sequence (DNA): TGTGCCAGCAGCTTAGGTTGGAGGGGGGCTGTCACTGAAGCTTTCTTT.

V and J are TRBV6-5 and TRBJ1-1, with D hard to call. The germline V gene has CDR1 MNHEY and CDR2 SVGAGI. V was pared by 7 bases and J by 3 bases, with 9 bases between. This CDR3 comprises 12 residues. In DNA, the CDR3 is TGTGCCAGCACTTCACCGGACACTGAAGCTTTCTTT. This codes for CASTSPDTEAFF.

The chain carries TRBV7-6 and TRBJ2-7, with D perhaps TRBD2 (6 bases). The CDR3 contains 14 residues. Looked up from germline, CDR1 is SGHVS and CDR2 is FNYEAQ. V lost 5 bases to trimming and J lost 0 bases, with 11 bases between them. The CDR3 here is CASSRDLSSYEQYF. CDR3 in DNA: TGTGCCAGCAGCCGGGACTTGAGCTCCTACGAGCAGTACTTC. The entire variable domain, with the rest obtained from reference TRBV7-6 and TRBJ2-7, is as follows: GAGVSQSPRYKVTKRGQDVALRCDPISGHVSLYWYRQALGQGPEFLTYFNYEAQQDKSGLPNDRFSAERPEGSISTLTIQRTEQRDSAMYRCASSRDLSSYEQYFGPGTRLTVT.

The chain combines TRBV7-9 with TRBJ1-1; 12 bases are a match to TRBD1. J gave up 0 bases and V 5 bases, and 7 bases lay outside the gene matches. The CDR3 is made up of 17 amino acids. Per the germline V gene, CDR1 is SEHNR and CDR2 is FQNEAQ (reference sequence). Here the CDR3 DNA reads TGTGCCAGCAGCATTCCGGGACAGGGGGCAGTGAACACTGAAGCTTTCTTT. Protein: CASSIPGQGAVNTEAFF.

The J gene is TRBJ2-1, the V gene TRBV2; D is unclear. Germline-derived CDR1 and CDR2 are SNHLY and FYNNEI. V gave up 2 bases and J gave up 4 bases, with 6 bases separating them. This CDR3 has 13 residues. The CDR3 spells CASSEYRYNEQFF. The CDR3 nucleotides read TGTGCCAGCAGTGAATACCGTTACAATGAGCAGTTCTTC.